These 15 T cell receptor beta chains share one sample of origin, sequenced in a study of T cell responses to AZD1222 COVID-19 vaccine. The table came from immunoSEQ multiplex PCR; TCRdb's copy has only in-frame clones and leaves some out. Seen here are some 200,000 clones, more than 85% observed once, and the top ten hold around 1%. Here the sequenced sample was peripheral blood, taken on day 0 of MenACWY control vaccination. The receptors here all came from an adult in good health.

The rearrangement uses TRBV19 and TRBJ1-4; 9 nucleotides align to TRBD1. There are 17 residues in the CDR3. Germline CDR1 and CDR2: LNHDA and SQIVND (reference sequence). Trimming removed 5 bases from V and 0 bases from J; junction bases left unmatched: 7. The CDR3 bases are TGTGCCAGTAGTTGGACAGGGGACACTTCAACTAATGAAAAACTGTTTTTT. Its translation is CASSWTGDTSTNEKLFF.

The rearrangement uses TRBV6-5 and TRBJ1-2; a possible D gene is TRBD1 (6 bases). The CDR3 length is 15 residues. Germline V gene lookup returns CDR1 MNHEY and CDR2 SVGAGI. The V end was cut by 0 bases, the J end by 3 bases, with 11 bases between. CDR3: CASSYSIGGHYGYTF. The CDR3 region has the DNA TGTGCCAGCAGTTACTCGATCGGGGGGCACTATGGCTACACCTTC.

The chain is built from TRBV7-9 and TRBJ2-7; tentatively, D is TRBD2 (6 bases). V was trimmed by 10 bases and J by 3 bases, leaving 22 bases between them. The germline gives CDR1 SEHNR, CDR2 FQNEAQ (reference sequence). CDR3 length: 15 residues. The DNA for the CDR3 is TGTGCCACGGCAGCTCGTGCGGGGTCTTACTACGAGCAGTACTTC. This translates into CATAARAGSYYEQYF.

This sequence joins TRBV2 and TRBJ1-4, with 8 positions matching TRBD1. The CDR3 loop spans 15 amino acids. With 6 bases clipped from V and 5 bases from J, the junction kept 8 bases outside the gene matches. Germline CDR1 SNHLY, CDR2 FYNNEI. The CDR3 sequence is CASRSRTGRNEKLFF. The CDR3 DNA is TGTGCCAGCAGATCTCGGACAGGGCGAAATGAAAAACTGTTTTTT. Using reference TRBV2 and TRBJ1-4 for the parts outside the CDR3, the full variable domain is EPEVTQTPSHQVTQMGQEVILRCVPISNHLYFYWYRQILGQKVEFLVSFYNNEISEKSEIFDDQFSVERPDGSNFTLKIRSTKLEDSAMYFCASRSRTGRNEKLFFGSGTQLSVL.

This clone was recorded only once. J is TRBJ1-2 and V is TRBV29-1; a weak D match, TRBD1 (5 bases). This CDR3 is 12 amino acids long. CDR1 and CDR2 from the germline V gene are SQVTM and ANQGSEA. Deletions cut 3 bases from V and 4 bases from J, with 9 bases between. CDR3 residues: CSVDRVGYGYTF. CDR3 bases: TGCAGCGTTGACAGGGTTGGCTATGGCTACACCTTC. The variable domain in full, with the rest retrieved from reference TRBV29-1 and TRBJ1-2, is SAVISQKPSRDICQRGTSLTIQCQVDSQVTMMFWYRQQPGQSLTLIATANQGSEATYESGFVIDKFPISRPNLTFSTLTVSNMSPEDSSIYLCSVDRVGYGYTFGSGTRLTVV.

This sequence joins TRBV11-2 and TRBJ1-4; the D is unclear. The CDR3 consists of 16 residues. CDR1 and CDR2 from the germline V gene are SGHAT and FQNNGV. The ends were cut back, 1 base at V and 4 bases at J, with 13 bases in the middle. The CDR3 sequence: CASSLGLATGNEKLFF. The CDR3, as DNA: TGTGCCAGCAGCTTAGGGTTGGCGACGGGTAATGAAAAACTGTTTTTT. The entire variable domain, with the rest obtained from reference TRBV11-2 and TRBJ1-4, is as follows: EAGVAQSPRYKIIEKRQSVAFWCNPISGHATLYWYQQILGQGPKLLIQFQNNGVVDDSQLPKDRFSAERLKGVDSTLKIQPAKLEDSAVYLCASSLGLATGNEKLFFGSGTQLSVL.

The rearrangement uses TRBV7-2 and TRBJ1-1; D not certain. This CDR3 is 14 amino acids long. Germline V gene data show CDR1 as SGHTA and CDR2 as FQGNSA. V was trimmed by 6 bases and J by 4 bases, leaving 15 bases between them. CDR3 loop: CASSPGRLRTEAFF. The CDR3 DNA sequence: TGTGCCAGCAGTCCGGGCCGCTTGCGCACTGAAGCTTTCTTT.

The CDR3 here is CASSSFTAQPQHF. DNA of the CDR3: TGTGCCAGTAGCTCTTTCACGGCTCAGCCCCAGCATTTT. The chain has TRBV19 and TRBJ1-5; D is unclear. The CDR3 sequence is 13 residues long. V was pared by 6 bases and J by 6 bases, with 12 bases between. Germline V gene lookup returns CDR1 LNHDA and CDR2 SQIVND (reference sequence).

The rearrangement links TRBV6-5 to TRBJ1-2; D might be TRBD1 (6 bases). This CDR3 spans 15 amino acids. Germline CDR1 MNHEY, CDR2 SVGAGI. Trimming stripped 2 bases from V and 7 bases from J, with 17 bases between. CDR3 loop: CASSYGLGASGGYTF. The CDR3 nucleotides read TGTGCCAGCAGTTACGGTTTGGGGGCGTCGGGTGGCTACACCTTC.

In its sample, this clone was seen a few times. The V and J genes are TRBV18 and TRBJ1-3, with 7 bases that match TRBD1. V lost 2 bases to trimming and J lost 4 bases; unmatched junction nucleotides: 5. This CDR3 comprises 15 residues. Germline values: CDR1 KGHSH, CDR2 LQKENI. CDR3 amino acids: CASSPTGAAGNTIYF. The CDR3 DNA reads as TGTGCCAGCTCACCAACAGGGGCTGCAGGAAACACCATATATTTT. Looking up the rest from reference TRBV18 and TRBJ1-3 gives the full variable domain: NAGVMQNPRHLVRRRGQEARLRCSPMKGHSHVYWYRQLPEEGLKFMVYLQKENIIDESGMPKERFSAEFPKEGPSILRIQQVVRGDSAAYFCASSPTGAAGNTIYFGEGSWLTVV.

The chain is built from TRBV10-3 and TRBJ1-1; D gene ambiguous. Germline CDR1 and CDR2: ENHRY and SYGVKD. This CDR3 is 13 amino acids long. V was shortened by 3 bases and J by 0 bases, with 5 bases between the two germline ends. CDR3 coding DNA: TGTGCCATCAGTGACAACATGAACACTGAAGCTTTCTTT. Translation: CAISDNMNTEAFF.

This sequence joins TRBV19 and TRBJ1-1; no clear D. CDR3 length: 13 amino acids. Trimming removed 5 bases from V and 6 bases from J, with 13 bases in between. The germline V gene has CDR1 LNHDA and CDR2 SQIVND (reference sequence). The CDR3 is CASSSGRYSEAFF. CDR3 DNA: TGTGCCAGTAGTTCAGGACGTTACTCTGAAGCTTTCTTT.

V gene TRBV30 combines with J gene TRBJ1-2, with 8 bases matching TRBD1. CDR1 and CDR2 (germline): GTSNPN, SVGIG (reference sequence). The CDR3 extends over 12 amino acids. The V gene end was trimmed by 5 bases and the J gene end by 7 bases; junction bases not matched to a gene: 6. The CDR3 sequence: CAWGATGVGYTF. Here the CDR3 DNA reads TGTGCCTGGGGGGCGACAGGGGTTGGCTACACCTTC.

The rearrangement joins TRBV15 to TRBJ2-3; TRBD2 agrees at 8 bases. CDR3 length: 16 residues. V shed 0 bases and J 1 base; nucleotides not matched to a gene: 3. The germline V gene encodes CDR1 LNHNV and CDR2 YYDKDF (reference sequence). CDR3 DNA sequence: TGTGCCACCAGCAGAGATTGGCGGGGGGGCACAGATACGCAGTATTTT. Translation: CATSRDWRGGTDTQYF. Full variable domain (missing parts from reference TRBV15 and TRBJ2-3): DAMVIQNPRYQVTQFGKPVTLSCSQTLNHNVMYWYQQKSSQAPKLLFHYYDKDFNNEADTPDNFQSRRPNTSFCFLDIRSPGLGDTAMYLCATSRDWRGGTDTQYFGPGTRLTVL.

Remarks on this clone: The same CDR3 arises from other DNA sequences in this sample as well. The J gene is TRBJ2-5, the V gene TRBV18; D unclear. The CDR3 covers 11 residues. V was cut by 1 base and J by 5 bases, with 2 bases left in between. In germline, CDR1 is KGHSH, CDR2 LQKENI. DNA for the CDR3: TGTGCCAGCTCACCACAGGAGACCCAGTACTTC. This sequence encodes CASSPQETQYF.